This record covers a single TCR beta chain. Authors' methods: Researchers report that nucleated cell counts were estimated from reference gene primer amplification. Sequenced by immunoSEQ multiplex PCR; TCRdb stores in-frame clones only, minus some. V and J calls and clone size follow that table, whereas D and trimming were derived from the DNA. The top ten hold less than 15% of the sample, which has under 250,000 clones, around 80% seen once. The CDR3 loop spans 12 amino acids. CDR1 and CDR2 (germline): SGHAT, FQDESV (reference sequence). The V segment lost 3 bases and the J segment 5 bases; nucleotides outside the gene matches: 1. This sample was taken from a study of blood T cell repertoires in COVID-19. Whole-study context: Samples came from the United States, Italy and Spain, spanning acute and convalescent COVID-19. PBMCs, B-cell-depleted T cells, or T cells were the source of the cDNA or gDNA that made up the material.

V usage is TRBV11-1 and J usage is TRBJ2-7, with TRBD1 matching 7 bases. The sequence came from a human donor in a cohort sampled during active COVID-19. The sequenced sample was peripheral blood. CDR3 region: CASSFDRDEQYF. In DNA, the CDR3 is TGTGCCAGCAGCTTCGACAGGGACGAGCAGTACTTC.